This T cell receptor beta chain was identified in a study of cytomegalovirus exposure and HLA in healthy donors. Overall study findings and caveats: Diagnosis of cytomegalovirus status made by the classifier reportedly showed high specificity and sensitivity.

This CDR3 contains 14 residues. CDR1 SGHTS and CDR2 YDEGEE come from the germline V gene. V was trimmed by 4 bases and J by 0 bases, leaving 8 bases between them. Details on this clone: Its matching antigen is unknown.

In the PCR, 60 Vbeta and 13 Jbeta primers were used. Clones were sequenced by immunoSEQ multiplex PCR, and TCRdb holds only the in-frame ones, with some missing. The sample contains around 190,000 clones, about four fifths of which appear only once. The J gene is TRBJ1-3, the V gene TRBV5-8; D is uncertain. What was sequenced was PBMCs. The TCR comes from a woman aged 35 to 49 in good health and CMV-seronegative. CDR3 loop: CASSPRNSGNTIYF. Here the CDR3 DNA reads TGTGCCAGCAGCCCCAGGAACTCTGGAAACACCATATATTTT. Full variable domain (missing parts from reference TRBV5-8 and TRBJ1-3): EAGVTQSPTHLIKTRGQQATLRCSPISGHTSVYWYQQALGLGLQFLLWYDEGEERNRGNFPPRFSGRQFPNYSSELNVNALELEDSALYLCASSPRNSGNTIYFGEGSWLTVV.